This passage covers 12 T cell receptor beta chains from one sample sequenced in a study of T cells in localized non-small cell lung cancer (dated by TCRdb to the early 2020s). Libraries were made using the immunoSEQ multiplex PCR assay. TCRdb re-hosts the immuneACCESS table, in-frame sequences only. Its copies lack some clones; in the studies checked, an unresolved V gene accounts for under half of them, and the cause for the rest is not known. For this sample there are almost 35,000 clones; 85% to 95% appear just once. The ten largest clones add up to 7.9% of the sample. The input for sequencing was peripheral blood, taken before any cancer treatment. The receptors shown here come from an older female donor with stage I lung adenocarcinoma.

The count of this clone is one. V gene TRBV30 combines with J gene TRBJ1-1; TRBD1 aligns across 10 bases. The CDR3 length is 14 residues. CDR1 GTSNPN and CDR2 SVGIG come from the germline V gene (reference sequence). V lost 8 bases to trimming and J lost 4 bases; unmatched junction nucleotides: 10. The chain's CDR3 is CAADRGQTLTEAFF. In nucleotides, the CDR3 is TGTGCCGCTGACAGGGGGCAAACTCTCACTGAAGCTTTCTTT.

CDR3: CASSTNLGIYTF. The CDR3 region has the DNA TGTGCCAGCAGCACTAATCTAGGGATTTACACCTTC. This chain uses TRBV7-2 with TRBJ1-2; D is uncertain. The CDR3 sequence is 12 residues long. V was pared by 5 bases and J by 11 bases, with 15 bases between. The germline V gene encodes CDR1 SGHTA and CDR2 FQGNSA.

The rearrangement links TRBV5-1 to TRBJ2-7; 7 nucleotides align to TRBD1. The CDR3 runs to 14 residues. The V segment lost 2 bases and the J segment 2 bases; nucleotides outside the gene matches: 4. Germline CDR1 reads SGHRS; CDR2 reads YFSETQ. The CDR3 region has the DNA TGCGCCAGCAGCTTAGGGACAGCACCCTACGAGCAGTACGTC. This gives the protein CASSLGTAPYEQYV.

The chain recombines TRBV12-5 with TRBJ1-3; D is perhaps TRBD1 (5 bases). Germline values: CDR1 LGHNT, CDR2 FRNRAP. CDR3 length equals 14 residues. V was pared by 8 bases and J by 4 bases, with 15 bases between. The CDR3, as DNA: TGTGCTAGTCAATGGGGCCATTTCGGAAACACCATATATTTT. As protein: CASQWGHFGNTIYF. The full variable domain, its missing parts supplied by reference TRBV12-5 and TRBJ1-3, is DARVTQTPRHKVTEMGQEVTMRCQPILGHNTVFWYRQTMMQGLELLAYFRNRAPLDDSGMPKDRFSAEMPDATLATLKIQPSEPRDSAVYFCASQWGHFGNTIYFGEGSWLTVV.

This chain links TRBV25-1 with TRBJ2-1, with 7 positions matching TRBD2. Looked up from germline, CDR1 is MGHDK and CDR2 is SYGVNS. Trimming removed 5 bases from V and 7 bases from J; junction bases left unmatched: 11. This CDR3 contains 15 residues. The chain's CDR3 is CASSTSGTKRNEQFF. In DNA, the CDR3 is TGTGCCAGCAGTACGTCCGGGACTAAAAGAAATGAGCAGTTCTTC.

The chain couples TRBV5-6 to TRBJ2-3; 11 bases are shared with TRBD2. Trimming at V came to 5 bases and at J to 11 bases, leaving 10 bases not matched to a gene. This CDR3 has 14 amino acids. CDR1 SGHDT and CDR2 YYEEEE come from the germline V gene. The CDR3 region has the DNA TGTGCCAGCAGTTCCGGGACTAGCGGAGGTCGGCAGTATTTT. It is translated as CASSSGTSGGRQYF. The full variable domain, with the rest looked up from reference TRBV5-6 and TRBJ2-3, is DAGVTQSPTHLIKTRGQQVTLRCSPKSGHDTVSWYQQALGQGPQFIFQYYEEEERQRGNFPDRFSGHQFPNYSSELNVNALLLGDSALYLCASSSGTSGGRQYFGPGTRLTVL.

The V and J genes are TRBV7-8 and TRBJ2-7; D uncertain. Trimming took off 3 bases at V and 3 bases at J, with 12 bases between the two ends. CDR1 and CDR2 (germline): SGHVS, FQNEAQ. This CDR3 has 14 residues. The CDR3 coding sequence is TGTGCCAGCAGCTTCATGGGTAGGGACTACGAGCAGTACTTC. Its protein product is CASSFMGRDYEQYF.

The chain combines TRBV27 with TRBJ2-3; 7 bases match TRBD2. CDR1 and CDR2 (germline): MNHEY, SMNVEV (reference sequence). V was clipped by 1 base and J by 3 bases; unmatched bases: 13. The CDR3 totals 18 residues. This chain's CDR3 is CASSLYPKMAGETDTQYF. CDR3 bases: TGTGCCAGCAGTTTATACCCCAAAATGGCGGGGGAGACAGATACGCAGTATTTT.

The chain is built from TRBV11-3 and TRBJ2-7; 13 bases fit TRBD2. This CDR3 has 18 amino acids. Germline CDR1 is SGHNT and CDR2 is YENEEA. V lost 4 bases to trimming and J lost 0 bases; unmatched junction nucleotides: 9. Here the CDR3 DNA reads TGTGCCAGCAGCTCAACACCGGGACTAGCGGGGAGCTCCTACGAGCAGTACGTC. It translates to CASSSTPGLAGSSYEQYV.

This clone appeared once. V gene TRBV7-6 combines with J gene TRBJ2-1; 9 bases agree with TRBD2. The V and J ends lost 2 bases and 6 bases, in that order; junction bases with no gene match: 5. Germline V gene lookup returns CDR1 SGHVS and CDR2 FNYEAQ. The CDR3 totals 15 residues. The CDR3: CASSLFSRGGNEQFF. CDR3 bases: TGTGCCAGCAGCTTATTTTCGCGGGGGGGCAATGAGCAGTTCTTC.

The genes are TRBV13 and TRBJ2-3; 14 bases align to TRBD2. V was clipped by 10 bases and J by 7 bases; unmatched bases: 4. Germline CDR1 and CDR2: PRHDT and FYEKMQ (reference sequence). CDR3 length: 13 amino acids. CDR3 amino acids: CATRLAGGHTQYF. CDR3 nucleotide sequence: TGTGCCACCAGACTAGCGGGGGGGCATACGCAGTATTTT.

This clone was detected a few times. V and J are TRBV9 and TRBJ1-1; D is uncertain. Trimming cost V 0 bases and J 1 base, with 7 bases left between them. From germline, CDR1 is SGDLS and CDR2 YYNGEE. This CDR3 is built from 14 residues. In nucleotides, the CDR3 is TGTGCCAGCAGCGTAGTCGTGACGAACACTGAAGCTTTCTTT. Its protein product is CASSVVVTNTEAFF.